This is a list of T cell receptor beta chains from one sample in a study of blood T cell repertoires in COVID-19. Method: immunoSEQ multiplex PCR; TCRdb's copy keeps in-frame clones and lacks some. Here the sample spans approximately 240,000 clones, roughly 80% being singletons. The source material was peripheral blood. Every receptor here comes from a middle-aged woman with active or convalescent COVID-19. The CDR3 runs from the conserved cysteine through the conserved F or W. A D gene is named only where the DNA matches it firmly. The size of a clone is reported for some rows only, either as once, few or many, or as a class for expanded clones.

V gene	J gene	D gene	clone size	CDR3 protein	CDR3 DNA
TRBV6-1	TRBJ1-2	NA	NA	CASSESEGGYGYTF	TGTGCCAGCAGTGAATCAGAGGGCGGCTATGGCTACACCTTC
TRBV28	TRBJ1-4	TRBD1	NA	CASSTGQGATNEKLFF	TGTGCCAGCAGTACCGGACAGGGGGCGACTAATGAAAAACTGTTTTTT
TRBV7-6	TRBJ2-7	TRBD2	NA	CASSLDVAGDDYEQYF	TGTGCCAGCAGCTTAGATGTAGCGGGGGATGACTACGAGCAGTACTTC
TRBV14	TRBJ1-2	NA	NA	CASSLDIYGYTF	TGTGCCAGCAGCCTGGACATTTATGGCTACACCTTC
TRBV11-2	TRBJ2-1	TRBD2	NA	CASSRTFSGGHNEQFF	TGTGCCAGCAGCCGGACTTTCTCGGGGGGGCACAATGAGCAGTTCTTC
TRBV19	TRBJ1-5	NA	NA	CASSMLTNGNQPQHF	TGTGCCAGTAGTATGTTGACAAATGGCAATCAGCCCCAGCATTTT
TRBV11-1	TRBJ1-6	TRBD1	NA	CASSPRQGYSPLHF	TGTGCCAGCAGCCCCCGACAGGGATATTCACCCCTCCACTTT
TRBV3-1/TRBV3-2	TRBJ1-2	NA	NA	CASSPHLWTKGGREGGYTF	TGTGCCAGCAGCCCCCACCTTTGGACAAAAGGAGGGAGGGAAGGTGGCTACACCTTC
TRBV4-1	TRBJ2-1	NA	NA	CASSQSSQSNNEQFF	TGCGCCAGCAGCCAGTCTAGCCAATCAAACAATGAGCAGTTCTTC
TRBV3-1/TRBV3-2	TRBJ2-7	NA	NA	CASSLHGELEQYF	TGTGCCAGCAGCCTCCATGGGGAGCTTGAGCAGTACTTC
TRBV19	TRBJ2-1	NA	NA	CASSIGGFGLDSNEQFF	TGTGCCAGTAGTATAGGGGGCTTTGGACTGGACAGCAATGAGCAGTTCTTC
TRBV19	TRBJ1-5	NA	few	CASIPTGTGNQPQHF	TGTGCCAGTATCCCAACTGGGACTGGCAATCAGCCCCAGCATTTT
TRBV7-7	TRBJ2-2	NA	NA	CASSLHFGSDTGELFF	TGTGCCAGCTCACTCCATTTCGGGTCGGACACCGGGGAGCTGTTTTTT
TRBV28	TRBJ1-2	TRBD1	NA	CASSFESGQGYGYTF	TGTGCCAGCAGTTTTGAGTCGGGACAGGGCTATGGCTACACCTTC
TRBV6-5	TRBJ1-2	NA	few	CATTGLHGYTF	TGTGCCACAACAGGGTTGCATGGCTACACCTTC
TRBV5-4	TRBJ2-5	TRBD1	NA	CASSYEGTDQETQYF	TGTGCCAGCAGCTATGAAGGGACAGACCAAGAGACCCAGTACTTC
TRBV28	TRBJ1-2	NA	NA	CASSLIAGNYGYTF	TGTGCCAGCAGTTTGATCGCAGGGAACTATGGCTACACCTTC
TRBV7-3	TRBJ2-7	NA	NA	CASSPNAGGTYEQYF	TGTGCCAGCAGCCCGAACGCCGGGGGAACCTACGAGCAGTACTTC
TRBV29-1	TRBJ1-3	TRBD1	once	CSVVTGNGNTIYF	TGCAGCGTGGTGACAGGGAATGGAAACACCATATATTTT
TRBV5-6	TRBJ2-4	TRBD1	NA	CASSPGMARQGDIQYF	TGTGCCAGCAGCCCGGGTATGGCTAGACAGGGGGACATTCAGTACTTC
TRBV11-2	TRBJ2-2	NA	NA	CASSRWGQLFF	TGTGCCAGCAGTCGATGGGGGCAGCTGTTTTTT